The next 23 T cell receptor beta chains were all read from a single sample in a study of regulatory T cells in long-lasting Graves disease. Time point described: newly diagnosed GD, antithyroid drugs for less than 3 months. Construction of the TCR library relied on RNA isolated from PBMCs. TCR beta libraries were built with iRepertoire HTBI primers and Arm-PCR of CDR3 regions. TCRdb reprocessed the multiplex PCR reads with MiXCR, giving one entry per CDR3 protein. The top ten hold roughly 25% of the sample, which has some 560,000 distinct CDR3 sequences, 15% to 20% seen once. The same data also contributed to another study, on T cells in Graves' hyperthyroidism and ophthalmopathy.

The input for sequencing was peripheral blood mononuclear cells (PBMCs), taken at new diagnosis, from a patient treated with antithyroid drugs. The receptors shown here come from a woman aged 35 to 59 with Graves disease.

For this clonotype: A read error likely explains this, since a far larger clone differs by one base. The chain couples TRBV2 to TRBJ2-3; the D call may be TRBD1 or TRBD2 (5 bases each). Germline CDR1 reads SNHLY; CDR2 reads FYNNEI. The CDR3 sequence is 16 residues long. CDR3 nucleotide sequence: TGTGCCAGCAGCCCCCAATGGGGAGCGGACACAGATACGCGGTATTTT. As protein: CASSPQWGADTDTRYF.

This clonotype was found a few times. The V call is TRBV10-3, the J call TRBJ2-7; D may correspond to TRBD1 or TRBD2 (5 bases each). This CDR3 is 13 amino acids long. V was pared by 3 bases and J by 5 bases, with 11 bases between. The V gene's germline CDR1 is ENHRY and CDR2 SYGVKD. For the CDR3, the DNA is TGTGCCATCAGTGATCAGGGAGTAAACGAGCAGTACTTC. Its translation is CAISDQGVNEQYF.

This clonotype has at least ten counts. The rearrangement links TRBV7-9 to TRBJ1-5; maybe TRBD1 (6 bases). Germline CDR1 reads SEHNR; CDR2 reads FQNEAQ (reference sequence). The CDR3 sequence is 13 residues long. V gave up 4 bases and J gave up 7 bases, with 11 bases separating them. CDR3 residues: CASSSQGSQPQHF. CDR3 nucleotides: TGTGCCAGCAGCTCACAGGGAAGCCAGCCCCAGCATTTT.

This clonotype was detected once. The rearrangement uses TRBV4-1 and TRBJ2-7, with D perhaps TRBD2 (6 bases). V was cut by 1 base and J by 2 bases, with 21 bases left in between. This CDR3 comprises 18 residues. From germline, CDR1 is MGHRA and CDR2 YSYEKL. CDR3 DNA sequence: TGCGCCAGCAGCCAAGGGTTCAGTAGGAGGGACCGCCCCTACGAGCAGTACTTC. This gives the protein CASSQGFSRRDRPYEQYF.

Only one count was recorded for this clonotype. V is TRBV7-9 and J is TRBJ1-3; unclear D gene. The CDR3 is made up of 12 amino acids. Trimming pared 5 bases from V and 7 bases from J, leaving 9 bases between. Per the germline V gene, CDR1 is SEHNR and CDR2 is FQNEAQ (reference sequence). The CDR3: CASSPRVNTIYF. CDR3 sequence (DNA): TGTGCCAGCAGCCCCCGGGTGAACACCATATATTTT.

This clonotype was seen at least ten times. The genes are TRBV28 and TRBJ2-1; D tentatively reads TRBD1 or TRBD2 (6 bases each). The CDR3 spans 12 residues. CDR1 and CDR2 (germline): MDHEN, SYDVKM. Trimming took off 1 base at V and 15 bases at J, with 13 bases between the two ends. For the CDR3, the DNA is TGTGCCAGCAGTTTATTGGGGGGCCCGTGGTTCTTC. This sequence encodes CASSLLGGPWFF.

This clonotype was counted at least ten times. This sequence joins TRBV2 and TRBJ2-6; TRBD1 agrees at 10 bases. V lost 6 bases to trimming and J lost 3 bases; unmatched junction nucleotides: 2. Germline loops: CDR1 SNHLY, CDR2 FYNNEI. The CDR3 totals 15 residues. CDR3 nucleotides: TGTGCCAGCAGGGGGACAGGGGATGGGGCCAACGTCCTGACTTTC. Translation gives CASRGTGDGANVLTF.

This clonotype was counted many times. This chain connects TRBV27 to TRBJ2-5; a possible D gene is TRBD1 (5 bases). V was clipped by 7 bases and J by 0 bases, with 21 bases between them. There are 17 residues in the CDR3. CDR1 MNHEY and CDR2 SMNVEV come from the germline V gene (reference sequence). The CDR3 region is CASTGWWGSRYQETQYF. CDR3 coding DNA: TGTGCCAGCACCGGATGGTGGGGCAGCAGGTACCAAGAGACCCAGTACTTC.

The table lists this clonotype with many counts. This chain links TRBV7-9 with TRBJ2-1, with D possibly TRBD1 on 5 matching bases. CDR3 length: 14 amino acids. V was pared by 7 bases and J by 8 bases, with 18 bases between. Germline lookup yields CDR1 SEHNR and CDR2 FQNEAQ (reference sequence). The CDR3 here is CASTPSGKMDEQFF. The CDR3, as DNA: TGTGCCAGCACCCCTTCAGGGAAAATGGATGAGCAGTTCTTC.

This clonotype has at least ten counts. The rearrangement links TRBV6-1 to TRBJ2-5, with TRBD1 matching 7 bases. The CDR3 has 15 amino acids. Germline V gives CDR1 MNHNS, CDR2 SASEGT. Trimming took 6 bases from V and 4 from J; bases not matched to a gene: 11. CDR3 protein: CASSPTGVGGETQYF. For the CDR3, the DNA is TGTGCCAGCAGCCCTACAGGGGTCGGAGGAGAGACCCAGTACTTC.

This clonotype was detected ten times or more. The J gene is TRBJ1-2, the V gene TRBV7-9; maybe TRBD1 (5 bases). V lost 6 bases to trimming and J lost 2 bases, with 13 bases between them. Germline V lookup: CDR1 SEHNR, CDR2 FQNEAQ (reference sequence). This CDR3 spans 14 amino acids. CDR3: CASSPRDGNYGYTF. The CDR3 bases are TGTGCCAGCAGTCCCCGGGACGGAAACTATGGCTACACCTTC.

There are many counts of this clonotype. This chain connects TRBV3-1 to TRBJ2-5; no clear D. V gave up 3 bases and J gave up 5 bases, with 7 bases separating them. From germline, CDR1 is LGHDT and CDR2 YNNKEL (reference sequence). The length of the CDR3 is 12 residues. The CDR3 coding sequence is TGTGCCAGCAGCCACTCCGGGGAGACCCAGTACTTC. Translated, it gives CASSHSGETQYF.

This clonotype has a count of ten or more. V is TRBV5-1 and J is TRBJ2-1; the D gene is possibly TRBD1 (6 bases). V was shortened by 4 bases and J by 9 bases, with 14 bases between the two germline ends. The germline V gene encodes CDR1 SGHRS and CDR2 YFSETQ. This CDR3 region has 13 residues. Written as DNA, the CDR3 is TGCGCCAGCAGCCCGGAACAGGGCGGTGAGCAGTTCTTC. This encodes CASSPEQGGEQFF.

This clonotype was counted at least ten times. The chain combines TRBV5-1 with TRBJ2-2; 10 bases agree with TRBD1. Per germline, CDR1 SGHRS and CDR2 YFSETQ. J lost 5 bases, V lost 4 bases, and 11 bases had no gene match. The CDR3 extends over 17 amino acids. DNA of the CDR3: TGCGCCAGCAGCCTGGCGGGGACAGGGGCCTTAACCGGGGAGCTGTTTTTT. This gives the protein CASSLAGTGALTGELFF.

This clonotype was found many times. The chain joins TRBV12-5 to TRBJ2-1; D uncertain. The V and J ends lost 6 bases and 8 bases respectively, with 17 bases between them. The CDR3 is made up of 14 amino acids. Germline values: CDR1 LGHNT, CDR2 FRNRAP. The CDR3 here is CASGRHFRSDEQFF. CDR3 DNA sequence: TGTGCTAGTGGCCGGCACTTCCGGAGCGATGAGCAGTTCTTC.

This clonotype is a singleton in its sample. A clone one base away is much larger, so this may be a read error. The CDR3 DNA reads as TGTGCCACCAGTGACCCGACAGGGGAGTACACAGATACGCAGTATTTT. Residues: CATSDPTGEYTDTQYF. The rearrangement uses TRBV24-1 and TRBJ2-3, with 8 nucleotides matching TRBD1. Germline CDR1 reads KGHDR; CDR2 reads SFDVKD. The CDR3 runs 16 residues. The V segment lost 4 bases and the J segment 2 bases; nucleotides outside the gene matches: 7.

There are many counts of this clonotype. This chain joins TRBV7-2 and TRBJ2-7, with 7 bases matching TRBD2. J gave up 3 bases and V 0 bases, and 11 bases lay outside the gene matches. Germline V gene lookup returns CDR1 SGHTA and CDR2 FQGNSA. There are 17 residues in the CDR3. The CDR3 nucleotides read TGTGCCAGCAGCTTAGCCTGGGGGTGGGAGGGCTACTACGAGCAGTACTTC. Residues: CASSLAWGWEGYYEQYF.

In its sample, this clonotype was seen a few times. The gene calls are TRBV7-9 and TRBJ2-3; 7 bases fit TRBD1. The CDR3 length is 16 residues. Trimming removed 5 bases from V and 0 bases from J; junction bases left unmatched: 8. In germline, CDR1 is SEHNR, CDR2 FQNEAQ (reference sequence). The CDR3: CASSGSGQTSTDTQYF. The CDR3 DNA follows: TGTGCCAGCAGCGGATCGGGACAGACTAGCACAGATACGCAGTATTTT.

The chain has TRBV7-3 and TRBJ2-4; D is possibly TRBD2 (7 bases). Germline V gene data show CDR1 as SGHTA and CDR2 as FQGTGA. Trimming took off 5 bases at V and 3 bases at J, with 14 bases between the two ends. The CDR3 has 15 amino acids. CDR3 region: CASSPLGGLKNIQYF. The CDR3 DNA follows: TGTGCCAGCAGCCCTCTGGGGGGGCTCAAAAACATTCAGTACTTC.

The table lists this clonotype with many counts. The chain has TRBV11-2 and TRBJ2-1; 8 nucleotides align to TRBD1. V lost 5 bases, J lost 0 bases, and 3 bases stayed unmatched. The germline V gene encodes CDR1 SGHAT and CDR2 FQNNGV. The CDR3 runs to 15 residues. CDR3 nucleotides: TGTGCCAGCAGCGCAGGACAGGGCTCCTACAATGAGCAGTTCTTC. Amino acids: CASSAGQGSYNEQFF.

This clonotype was picked up many times. This rearrangement joins TRBV27 to TRBJ1-1, with D possibly matching TRBD1 (5 bases). This CDR3 comprises 12 residues. V was trimmed by 7 bases and J by 5 bases, leaving 11 bases between them. Germline loops: CDR1 MNHEY, CDR2 SMNVEV (reference sequence). The CDR3 region has the DNA TGTGCCAGCAAATTAGGGGAGACTGAAGCTTTCTTT. This sequence encodes CASKLGETEAFF.

This clonotype was seen at least ten times. CDR3: CASSRTDTQYF. The CDR3 DNA follows: TGTGCCAGCAGCCGCACAGATACGCAGTATTTT. The chain combines TRBV12-3 or TRBV12-4 with TRBJ2-3, with D uncertain. This CDR3 contains 11 residues. Trimming shortened V by 6 bases and J by 1 base, and 2 bases separated the two germline ends.

This clonotype has ten or more counts. The V and J genes are TRBV3-1 and TRBJ1-5; no reliable D call. The germline CDR1 and CDR2 sequences are LGHDT and YNNKEL (reference sequence). This CDR3 comprises 14 residues. The V end was cut by 4 bases, the J end by 10 bases, with 17 bases between. CDR3 sequence (DNA): TGTGCCAGCAGCCTGGACCCCTCCGGGTATCCCCAGCATTTT. This encodes CASSLDPSGYPQHF.